The clone carrying this T cell receptor beta chain came up once. Its target is not known. The data were obtained in a study of cytomegalovirus exposure and HLA in healthy donors. Trimming removed 1 base at V and 3 bases at J, with 19 bases between. CDR1 and CDR2 (germline): SGHAT, FQNNGV. This CDR3 is built from 18 residues. In the PCR, 60 Vbeta and 13 Jbeta primers were used. Here immunoSEQ multiplex PCR was the method, and the copy in TCRdb shows in-frame clones only, minus some. The sample lists over 95,000 clones; around 77% were seen once. Study-wide results and limits: Later analysis suggested most CMV-associated TCR beta chains were HLA-restricted. Across HLA loci, a later analysis found differing TCR association rates, with DRB1 most and HLA-C fewest.

Sequenced input: PBMCs. The sequence was obtained from a man aged 35-49 years in good health and CMV-seronegative. The rearrangement links TRBV11-2 to TRBJ2-1, with D possibly being TRBD2 (6 bases). The CDR3 is CASSLGPPGLARYNEQFF. The CDR3 DNA reads TGTGCCAGCAGCTTAGGCCCGCCGGGTCTAGCGCGCTACAATGAGCAGTTCTTC.